This TCR beta chain was captured in a study of OX40 agonist ivuxolimab in advanced cancers. Study summary: The treatment was a fully human IgG2 OX40 agonist, ivuxolimab. Study conclusions and caveats: Clonal expansion was seen in CD4+ and CD8+ blood T cells by week 6 at 0.1 to 3.0 mg/kg.

The method was immunoSEQ multiplex PCR; TCRdb's version includes in-frame clones alone and lacks a portion of them. The sample gives about 86,000 clones, under 95% of which show up once; roughly 9.4% is in the top ten. Trimming removed 0 bases from V and 0 bases from J; junction bases left unmatched: 10. Germline values: CDR1 SGHTS, CDR2 YDEGEE. This CDR3 has 19 residues. For this clone: As yet, its antigen is unknown.

The chain links TRBV5-8 to TRBJ2-3, with TRBD2 matching 10 bases. This clonotype originated in an adult with an advanced solid tumor such as melanoma, head and neck, liver or kidney cancer. The sample consisted of CD4+ or CD8+ T cells sorted from blood, taken in a trial of the OX40 agonist ivuxolimab. CDR3 residues: CASSLEGIAGGTSTDTQYF. Written as DNA, the CDR3 is TGTGCCAGCAGCTTGGAGGGAATAGCGGGAGGAACTAGCACAGATACGCAGTATTTT.